The sequence of this TCR beta chain was determined in a study of metastatic and nonmetastatic thyroid tumors. Looking at the study overall: The authors compared repertoires across blood and tumor or nodule tissue from malignant and benign thyroid patients. General study results and limits: Reportedly, malignant thyroid tumors had significantly higher TCR beta diversity than benign nodules, in blood and tumor.

Using MiXCR, TCRdb re-called clones from the PCR reads. This table has approximately 84,000 clones, about 15% appearing once. CDR1 MGHRA and CDR2 YSYEKL come from the germline V gene. The CDR3 loop spans 17 amino acids. Unmatched junction bases numbered 9, after V lost 5 bases and J lost 0 bases. This clone was counted ten times or more. Its antigen is as yet unknown. Patients were all untreated before their thyroid surgery. Specimen: blood. The TCR was taken from a female donor with papillary thyroid cancer or a benign thyroid nodule (not recorded which). Some clones in this sample may be carry-over from other donors' samples. The chain is built from TRBV4-1 and TRBJ1-1; 10 nucleotides match TRBD1. The CDR3 region is CASSTRDRGGMNTEAFF. DNA of the CDR3: TGCGCCAGCAGCACCCGGGACAGGGGAGGAATGAACACTGAAGCTTTCTTT.